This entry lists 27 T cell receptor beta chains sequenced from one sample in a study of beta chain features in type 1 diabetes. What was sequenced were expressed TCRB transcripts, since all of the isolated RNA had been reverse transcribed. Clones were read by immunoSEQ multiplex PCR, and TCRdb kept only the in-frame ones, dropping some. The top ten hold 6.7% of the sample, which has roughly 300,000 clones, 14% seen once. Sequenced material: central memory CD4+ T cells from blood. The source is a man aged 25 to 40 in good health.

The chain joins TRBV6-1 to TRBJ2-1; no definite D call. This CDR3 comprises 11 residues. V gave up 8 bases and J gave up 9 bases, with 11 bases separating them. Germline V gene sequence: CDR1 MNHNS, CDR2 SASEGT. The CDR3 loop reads CASSSRVEQFF. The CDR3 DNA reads TGTGCCAGCTCTTCTCGGGTTGAGCAGTTCTTC.

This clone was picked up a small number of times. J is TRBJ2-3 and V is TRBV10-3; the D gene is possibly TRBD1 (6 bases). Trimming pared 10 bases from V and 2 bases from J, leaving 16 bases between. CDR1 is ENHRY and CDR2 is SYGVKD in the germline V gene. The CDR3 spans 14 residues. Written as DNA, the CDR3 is TGTGCCACCCACACAGGGTTGTACACAGATACGCAGTATTTT. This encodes CATHTGLYTDTQYF.

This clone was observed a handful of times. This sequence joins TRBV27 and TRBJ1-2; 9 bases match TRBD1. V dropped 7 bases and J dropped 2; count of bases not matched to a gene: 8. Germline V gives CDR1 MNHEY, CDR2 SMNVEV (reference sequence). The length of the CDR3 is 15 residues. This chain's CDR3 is CASTFRGQGNYGYTF. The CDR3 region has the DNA TGTGCCAGCACTTTCCGGGGACAGGGAAACTATGGCTACACCTTC.

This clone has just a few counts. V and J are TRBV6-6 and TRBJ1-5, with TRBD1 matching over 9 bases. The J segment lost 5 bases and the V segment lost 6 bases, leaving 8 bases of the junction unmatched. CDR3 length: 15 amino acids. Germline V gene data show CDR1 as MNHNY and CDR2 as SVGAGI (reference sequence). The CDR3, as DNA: TGTGCCAGCAGCCCACACGGACAGGGGCATCAGCCCCAGCATTTT. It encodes CASSPHGQGHQPQHF.

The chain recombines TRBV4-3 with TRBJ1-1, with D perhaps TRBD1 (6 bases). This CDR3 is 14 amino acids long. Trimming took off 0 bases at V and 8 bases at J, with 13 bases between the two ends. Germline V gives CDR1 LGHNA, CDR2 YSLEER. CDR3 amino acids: CASSQDDGGAEAFF. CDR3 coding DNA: TGCGCCAGCAGCCAAGACGACGGGGGGGCCGAAGCTTTCTTT.

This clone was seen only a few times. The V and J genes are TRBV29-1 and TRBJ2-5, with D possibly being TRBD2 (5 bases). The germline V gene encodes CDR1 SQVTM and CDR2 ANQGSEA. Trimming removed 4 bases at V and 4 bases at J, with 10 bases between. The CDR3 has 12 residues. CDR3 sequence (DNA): TGCAGCGTTGTTGAGGGAGTAGAGACCCAGTACTTC. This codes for CSVVEGVETQYF.

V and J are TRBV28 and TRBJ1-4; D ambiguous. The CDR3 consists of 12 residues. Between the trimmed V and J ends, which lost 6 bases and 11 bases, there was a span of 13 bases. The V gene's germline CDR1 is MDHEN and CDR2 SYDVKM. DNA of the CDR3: TGTGCCAGCAGGAATGGCCGGTCGAAACTGTTTTTT. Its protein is CASRNGRSKLFF.

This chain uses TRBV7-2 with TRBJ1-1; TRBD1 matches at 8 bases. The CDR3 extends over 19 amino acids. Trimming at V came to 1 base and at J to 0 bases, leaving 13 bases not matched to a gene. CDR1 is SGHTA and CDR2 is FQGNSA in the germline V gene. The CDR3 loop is CASSLGRTGLRFMNTEAFF. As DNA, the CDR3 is TGTGCCAGCAGCTTAGGTCGGACAGGGCTACGCTTTATGAACACTGAAGCTTTCTTT.

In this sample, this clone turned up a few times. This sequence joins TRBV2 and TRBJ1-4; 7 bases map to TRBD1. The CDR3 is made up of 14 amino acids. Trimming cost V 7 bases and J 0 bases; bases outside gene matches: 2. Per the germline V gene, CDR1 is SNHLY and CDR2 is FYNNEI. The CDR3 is CASTQGATNEKLFF. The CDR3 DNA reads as TGTGCCAGCACCCAGGGGGCAACTAATGAAAAACTGTTTTTT. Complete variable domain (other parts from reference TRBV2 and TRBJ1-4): EPEVTQTPSHQVTQMGQEVILRCVPISNHLYFYWYRQILGQKVEFLVSFYNNEISEKSEIFDDQFSVERPDGSNFTLKIRSTKLEDSAMYFCASTQGATNEKLFFGSGTQLSVL.

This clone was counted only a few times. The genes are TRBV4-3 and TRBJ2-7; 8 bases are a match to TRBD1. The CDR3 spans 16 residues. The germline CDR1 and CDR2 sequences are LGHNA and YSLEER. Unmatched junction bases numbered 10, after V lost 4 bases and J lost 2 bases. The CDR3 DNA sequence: TGCGCCAGCAGCCTAGACTCAGGGGGCGTTCCCTACGAGCAGTACTTC. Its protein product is CASSLDSGGVPYEQYF.

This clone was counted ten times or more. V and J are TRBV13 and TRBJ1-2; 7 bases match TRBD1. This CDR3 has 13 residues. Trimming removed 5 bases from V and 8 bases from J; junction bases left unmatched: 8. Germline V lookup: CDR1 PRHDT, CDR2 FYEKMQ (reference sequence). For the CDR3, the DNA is TGTGCCAGCAGCATAAGACAGGGAAACGGCTACACCTTC. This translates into CASSIRQGNGYTF.

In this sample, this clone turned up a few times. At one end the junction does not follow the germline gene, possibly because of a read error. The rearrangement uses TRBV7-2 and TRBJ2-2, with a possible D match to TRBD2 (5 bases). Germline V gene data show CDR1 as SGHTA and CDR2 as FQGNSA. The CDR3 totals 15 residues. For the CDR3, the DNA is TGCGCCAGCAGCCAAGTCGGGATTTACACCGGGGAGCTGTTTTTT. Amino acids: CASSQVGIYTGELFF.

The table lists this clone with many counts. CDR3 region: CASSPSGGSGNTIYF. The CDR3 DNA is TGTGCCAGCAGTCCCAGCGGAGGCTCTGGAAACACCATATATTTT. This chain links TRBV27 with TRBJ1-3; D not resolved. CDR1 and CDR2 from the germline V gene are MNHEY and SMNVEV (reference sequence). The V gene lost 5 bases and the J gene lost 0 bases, with 11 bases spanning the gap. The CDR3 runs to 15 residues.

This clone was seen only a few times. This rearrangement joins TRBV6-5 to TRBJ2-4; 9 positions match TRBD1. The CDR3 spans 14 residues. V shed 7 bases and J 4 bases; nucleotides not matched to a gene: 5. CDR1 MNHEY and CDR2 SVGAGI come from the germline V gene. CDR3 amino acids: CASTLGQGKNIQYF. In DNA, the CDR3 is TGTGCCAGCACCCTGGGACAGGGAAAAAACATTCAGTACTTC.

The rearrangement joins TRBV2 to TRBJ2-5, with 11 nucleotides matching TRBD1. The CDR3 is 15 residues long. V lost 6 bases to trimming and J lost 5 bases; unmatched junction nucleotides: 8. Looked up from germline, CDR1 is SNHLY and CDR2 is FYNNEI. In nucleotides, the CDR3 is TGTGCCAGCAGCCCTAGGACAGGGGGCAGGGAGACCCAGTACTTC. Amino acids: CASSPRTGGRETQYF.

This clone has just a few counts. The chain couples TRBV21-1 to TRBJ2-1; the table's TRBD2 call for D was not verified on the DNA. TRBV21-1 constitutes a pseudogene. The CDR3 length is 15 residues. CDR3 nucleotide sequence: TGTGCCAGCAGCCGGACTAGCGGGGGGAGCAATGAGCAGTTCTTC. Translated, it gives CASSRTSGGSNEQFF.

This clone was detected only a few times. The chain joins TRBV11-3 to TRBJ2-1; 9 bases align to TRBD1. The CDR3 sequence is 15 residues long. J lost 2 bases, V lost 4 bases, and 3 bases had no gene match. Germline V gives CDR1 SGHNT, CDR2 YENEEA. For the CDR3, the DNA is TGTGCCAGCAGCTCCACAGGGGGCGCCTACAATGAGCAGTTCTTC. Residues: CASSSTGGAYNEQFF.

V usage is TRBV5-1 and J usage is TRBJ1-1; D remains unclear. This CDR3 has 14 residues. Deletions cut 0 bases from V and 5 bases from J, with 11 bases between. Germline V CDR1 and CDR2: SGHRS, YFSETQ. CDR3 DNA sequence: TGCGCCAGCAGCTTGGCAGGTTTGGGGACTGAAGCTTTCTTT. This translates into CASSLAGLGTEAFF.

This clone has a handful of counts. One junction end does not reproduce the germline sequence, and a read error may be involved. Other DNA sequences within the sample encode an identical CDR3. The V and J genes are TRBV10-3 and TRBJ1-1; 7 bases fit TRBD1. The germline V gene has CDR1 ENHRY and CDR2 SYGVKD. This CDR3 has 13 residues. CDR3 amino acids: CAAHRGENTEAFF. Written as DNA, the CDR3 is TGTGCCGCACACAGGGGAGAGAACACTGAAGCCTTCTTT.

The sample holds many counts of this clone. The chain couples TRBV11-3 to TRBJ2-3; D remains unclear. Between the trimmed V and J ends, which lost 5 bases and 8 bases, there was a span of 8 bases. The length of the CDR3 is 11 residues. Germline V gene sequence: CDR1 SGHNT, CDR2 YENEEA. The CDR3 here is CASSQIGTQYF. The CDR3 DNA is TGTGCCAGCAGCCAGATTGGTACGCAGTATTTT.

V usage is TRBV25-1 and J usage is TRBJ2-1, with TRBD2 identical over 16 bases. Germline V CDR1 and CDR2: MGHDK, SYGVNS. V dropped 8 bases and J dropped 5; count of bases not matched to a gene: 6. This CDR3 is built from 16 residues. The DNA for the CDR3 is TGTGCCAGCGCCGGGACTAGCGGGAGGGCCAACAATGAGCAGTTCTTC. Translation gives CASAGTSGRANNEQFF.

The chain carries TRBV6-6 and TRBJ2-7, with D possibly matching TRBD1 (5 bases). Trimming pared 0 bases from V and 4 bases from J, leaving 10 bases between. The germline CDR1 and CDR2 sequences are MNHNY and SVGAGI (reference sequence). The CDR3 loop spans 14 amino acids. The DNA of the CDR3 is TGTGCCAGCAGTTACTCACCCAGGGCTTACGAGCAGTACTTC. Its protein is CASSYSPRAYEQYF.

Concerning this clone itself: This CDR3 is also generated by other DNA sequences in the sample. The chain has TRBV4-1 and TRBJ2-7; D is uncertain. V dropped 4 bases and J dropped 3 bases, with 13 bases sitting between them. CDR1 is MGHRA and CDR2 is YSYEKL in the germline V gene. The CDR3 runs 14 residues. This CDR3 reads CASSRNQVVYEQYF. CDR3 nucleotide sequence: TGCGCCAGCAGCCGAAACCAGGTAGTCTACGAGCAGTACTTC.

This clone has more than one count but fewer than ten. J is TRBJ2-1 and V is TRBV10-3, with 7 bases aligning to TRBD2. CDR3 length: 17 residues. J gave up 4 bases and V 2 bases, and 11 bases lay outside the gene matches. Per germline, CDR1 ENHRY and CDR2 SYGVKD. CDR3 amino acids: CAISEEIGAGIYNEQFF. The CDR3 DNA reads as TGTGCCATCAGTGAGGAAATAGGAGCGGGGATATACAATGAGCAGTTCTTC.

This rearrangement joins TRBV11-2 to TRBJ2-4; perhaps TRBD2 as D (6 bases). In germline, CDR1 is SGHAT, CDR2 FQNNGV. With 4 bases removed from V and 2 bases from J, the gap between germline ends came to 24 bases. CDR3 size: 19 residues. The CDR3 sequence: CASSSSGTALSRTKNIQYF. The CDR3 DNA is TGTGCCAGCAGCTCCTCCGGGACTGCCCTCTCTCGGACCAAAAACATTCAGTACTTC.

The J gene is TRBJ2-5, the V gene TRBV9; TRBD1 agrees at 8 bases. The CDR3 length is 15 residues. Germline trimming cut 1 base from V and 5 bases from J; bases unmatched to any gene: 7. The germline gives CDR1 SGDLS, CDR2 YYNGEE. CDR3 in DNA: TGTGCCAGCAGCGTATTGGACAGGGTACATGAGACCCAGTACTTC. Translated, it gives CASSVLDRVHETQYF.

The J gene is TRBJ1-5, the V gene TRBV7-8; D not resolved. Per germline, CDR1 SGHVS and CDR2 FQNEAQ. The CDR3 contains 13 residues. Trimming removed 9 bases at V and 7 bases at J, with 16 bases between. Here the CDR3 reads CARGRPLRQPQHF. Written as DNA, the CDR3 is TGTGCCAGGGGTCGACCGTTGAGGCAGCCCCAGCATTTT.